The TCR beta chain under discussion was sequenced for a study of blood T cell repertoires in COVID-19. Study background: From T cells, B-cell-depleted T cells, or PBMCs came the material, which was cDNA or gDNA.

As handled by the study authors: Reference gene primer amplification yielded estimated nucleated cell counts. Profiling relied on immunoSEQ multiplex PCR, and the TCRdb table lists in-frame clones only, not all of them. From that table come the V and J calls and clone size; the DNA was used to work out D and trimming. The sample contains about 200,000 clones, roughly 87% of which appear only once. This TCR derives from a woman in her twenties or thirties who had recovered from COVID-19. Sequenced input: PBMCs or T cells enriched from blood (not recorded which).

The CDR3: CASSPDRIFNQPQHF. The CDR3 DNA reads TGTGCCAGCAGTCCCGACAGGATATTCAATCAGCCCCAGCATTTT. This chain links TRBV6-5 with TRBJ1-5, with D maybe TRBD1 (6 bases). Deletions cut 5 bases from V and 3 bases from J, with 14 bases between. The CDR3 is 15 residues long. The germline CDR1 and CDR2 sequences are MNHEY and SVGAGI.